This T cell receptor beta chain appears in the sequencing data of a study of blood T cell repertoires in COVID-19. On the study more broadly: Acute-phase and convalescent COVID-19 samples originated in the United States, Italy and Spain. From T cells, B-cell-depleted T cells, or PBMCs came the material, which was cDNA or gDNA.

The trim removed 5 bases at V and 5 bases at J, leaving 7 bases unmatched. The CDR3 has 15 amino acids. CDR1 and CDR2 (germline): MNHEY, SVGAGI. In the authors' methods: By means of reference gene primer amplification, nucleated cell counts were estimated. The method was immunoSEQ multiplex PCR; TCRdb's version includes in-frame clones alone and lacks a portion of them. Clonal size and the V and J genes are those of that table, whereas D and trimming came from the DNA. The table has over 200,000 clones, about four fifths seen once. Sequencing was performed on peripheral blood. The V gene is TRBV6-5, the J gene TRBJ2-5; 11 bases line up with TRBD2. This clonotype was sampled from a man between 45 and 60 years old with active or convalescent COVID-19. CDR3 bases: TGTGCCAGCAGTCCCCCCGGACTAGCGGGTGAGACCCAGTACTTC. It translates to CASSPPGLAGETQYF.